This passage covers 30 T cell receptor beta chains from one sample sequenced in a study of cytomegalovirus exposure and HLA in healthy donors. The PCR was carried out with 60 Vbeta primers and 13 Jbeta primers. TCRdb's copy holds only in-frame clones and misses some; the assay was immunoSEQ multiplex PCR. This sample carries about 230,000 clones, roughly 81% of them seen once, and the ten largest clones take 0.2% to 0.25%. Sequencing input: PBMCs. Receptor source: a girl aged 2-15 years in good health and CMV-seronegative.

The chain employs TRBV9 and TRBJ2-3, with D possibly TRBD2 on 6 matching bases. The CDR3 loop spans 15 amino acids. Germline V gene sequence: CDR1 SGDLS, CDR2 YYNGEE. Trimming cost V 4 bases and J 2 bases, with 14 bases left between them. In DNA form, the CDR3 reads TGTGCCAGCAGCATGGGACTGGCGGACACAGATACGCAGTATTTT. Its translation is CASSMGLADTDTQYF.

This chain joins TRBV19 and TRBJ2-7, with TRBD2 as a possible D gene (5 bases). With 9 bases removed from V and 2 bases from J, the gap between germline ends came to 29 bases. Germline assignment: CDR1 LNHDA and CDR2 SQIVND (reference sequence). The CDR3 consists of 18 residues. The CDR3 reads CASRGYNGKTGNPYEQYF. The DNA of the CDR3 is TGTGCCAGCCGGGGTTATAATGGAAAAACGGGGAATCCCTACGAGCAGTACTTC.

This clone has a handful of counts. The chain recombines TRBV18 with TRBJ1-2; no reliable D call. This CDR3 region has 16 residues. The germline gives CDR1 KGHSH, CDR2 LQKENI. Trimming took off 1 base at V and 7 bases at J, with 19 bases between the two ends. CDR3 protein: CASSPQTPDLGGGYTF. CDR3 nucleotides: TGTGCCAGCTCACCACAGACACCGGACTTAGGTGGTGGCTACACCTTC.

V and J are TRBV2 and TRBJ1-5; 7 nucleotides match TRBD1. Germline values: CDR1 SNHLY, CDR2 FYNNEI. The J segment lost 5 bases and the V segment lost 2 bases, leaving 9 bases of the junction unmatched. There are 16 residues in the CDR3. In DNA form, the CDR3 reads TGTGCCAGCAGTGAATCTACAGGGGAGGAATATCAGCCCCAGCATTTT. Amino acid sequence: CASSESTGEEYQPQHF.

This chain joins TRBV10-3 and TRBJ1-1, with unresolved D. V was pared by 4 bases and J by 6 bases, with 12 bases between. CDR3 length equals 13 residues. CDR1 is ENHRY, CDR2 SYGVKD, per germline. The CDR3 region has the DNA TGTGCCATCAGTGGAGCAACGCCCCCTGAAGCTTTCTTT. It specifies CAISGATPPEAFF.

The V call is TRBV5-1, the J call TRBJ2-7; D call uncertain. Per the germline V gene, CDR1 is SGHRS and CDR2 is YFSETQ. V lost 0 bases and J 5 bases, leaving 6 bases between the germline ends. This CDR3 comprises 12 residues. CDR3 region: CASSLDGHEQYF. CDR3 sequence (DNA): TGCGCCAGCAGCTTGGATGGGCACGAGCAGTACTTC.

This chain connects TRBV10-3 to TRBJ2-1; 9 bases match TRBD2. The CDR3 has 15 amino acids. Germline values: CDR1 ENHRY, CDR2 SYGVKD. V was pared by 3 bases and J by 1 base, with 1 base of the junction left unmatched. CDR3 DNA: TGTGCCATCAGTGACAGCGGGAGGTCCTACAATGAGCAGTTCTTC. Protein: CAISDSGRSYNEQFF.

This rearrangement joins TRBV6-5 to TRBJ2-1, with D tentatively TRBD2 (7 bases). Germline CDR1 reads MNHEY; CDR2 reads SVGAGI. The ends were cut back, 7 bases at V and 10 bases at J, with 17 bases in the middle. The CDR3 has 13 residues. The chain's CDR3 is CASTASGGLEQFF. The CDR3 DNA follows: TGTGCCAGCACCGCCTCGGGGGGCTTAGAGCAGTTCTTC.

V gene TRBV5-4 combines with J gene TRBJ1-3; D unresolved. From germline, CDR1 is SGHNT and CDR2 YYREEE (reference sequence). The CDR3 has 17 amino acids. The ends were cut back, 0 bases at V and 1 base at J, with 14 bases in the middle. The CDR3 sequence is CASSLAPAGSSGNTIYF. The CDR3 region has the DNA TGTGCCAGCAGCTTGGCCCCCGCCGGGTCGTCTGGAAACACCATATATTTT.

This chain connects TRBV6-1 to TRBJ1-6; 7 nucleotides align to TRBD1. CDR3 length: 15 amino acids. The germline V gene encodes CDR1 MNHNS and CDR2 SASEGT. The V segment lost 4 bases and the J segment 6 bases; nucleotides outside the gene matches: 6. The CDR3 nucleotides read TGTGCCAGCAGTGCTTCGGGACAGTTTAATTCACCCCTCCACTTT. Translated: CASSASGQFNSPLHF.

The CDR3 loop is CASSRDRARANEKLFF. The CDR3 DNA is TGTGCCAGCTCACGGGACAGGGCAAGGGCTAATGAAAAACTGTTTTTT. V and J are TRBV18 and TRBJ1-4; 9 nucleotides line up with TRBD1. Germline CDR1 and CDR2: KGHSH and LQKENI. The V gene end was trimmed by 4 bases and the J gene end by 3 bases; junction bases not matched to a gene: 6. This CDR3 has 16 amino acids.

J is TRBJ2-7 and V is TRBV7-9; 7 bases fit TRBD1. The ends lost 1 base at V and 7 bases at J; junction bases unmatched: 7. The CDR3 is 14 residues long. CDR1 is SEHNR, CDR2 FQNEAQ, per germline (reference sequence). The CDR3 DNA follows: TGTGCCAGCAGCTTAGGAGGGGGCTCCTGGGAGCAGTACTTC. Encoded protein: CASSLGGGSWEQYF.

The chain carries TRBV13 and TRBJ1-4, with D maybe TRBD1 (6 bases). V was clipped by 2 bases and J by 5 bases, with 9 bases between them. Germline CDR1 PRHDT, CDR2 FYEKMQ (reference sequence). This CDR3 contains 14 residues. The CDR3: CASSLRTANEKLFF. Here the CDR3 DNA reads TGTGCCAGCAGCTTAAGGACAGCCAATGAAAAACTGTTTTTT.

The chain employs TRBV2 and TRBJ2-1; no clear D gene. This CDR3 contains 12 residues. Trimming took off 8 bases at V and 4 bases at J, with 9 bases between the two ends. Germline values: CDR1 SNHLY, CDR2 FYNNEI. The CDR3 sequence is CASGSRYNEQFF. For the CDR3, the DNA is TGTGCCAGCGGCTCGCGGTACAATGAGCAGTTCTTC.

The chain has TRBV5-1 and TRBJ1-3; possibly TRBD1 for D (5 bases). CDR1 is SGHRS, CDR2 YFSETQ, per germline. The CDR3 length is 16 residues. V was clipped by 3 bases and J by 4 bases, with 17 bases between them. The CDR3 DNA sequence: TGCGCCAGCAGCTCGGGGGGTAGTTACCCCGGAAACACCATATATTTT. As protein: CASSSGGSYPGNTIYF.

The CDR3 loop reads CASSHPSAGIKNIQYF. In DNA, the CDR3 is TGCGCCAGCAGCCACCCCTCAGCGGGGATCAAAAACATTCAGTACTTC. The V call is TRBV4-1, the J call TRBJ2-4, with 7 bases fitting TRBD2. V shed 3 bases and J 3 bases; nucleotides not matched to a gene: 8. Germline lookup yields CDR1 MGHRA and CDR2 YSYEKL. The CDR3 contains 16 residues.

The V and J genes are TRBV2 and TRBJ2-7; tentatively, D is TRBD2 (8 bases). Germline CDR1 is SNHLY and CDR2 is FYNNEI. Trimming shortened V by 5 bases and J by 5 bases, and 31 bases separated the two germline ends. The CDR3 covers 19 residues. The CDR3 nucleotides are TGTGCCAGCAGTTGGGTCCGGGACAGCATAGCGGGATCGACGGACGAGCAGTACTTC. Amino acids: CASSWVRDSIAGSTDEQYF.

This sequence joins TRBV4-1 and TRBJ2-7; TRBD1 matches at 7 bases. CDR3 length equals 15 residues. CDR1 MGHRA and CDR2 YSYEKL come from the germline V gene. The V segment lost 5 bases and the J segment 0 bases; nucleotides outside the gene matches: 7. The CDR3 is CASSDDRASSYEQYF. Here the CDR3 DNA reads TGCGCCAGCAGCGACGACAGGGCCAGCTCCTACGAGCAGTACTTC.

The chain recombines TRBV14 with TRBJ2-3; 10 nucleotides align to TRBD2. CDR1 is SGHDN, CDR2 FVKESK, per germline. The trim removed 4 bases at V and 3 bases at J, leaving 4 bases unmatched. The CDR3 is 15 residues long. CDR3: CASSLGLAATDTQYF. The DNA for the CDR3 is TGTGCCAGCAGCCTAGGACTAGCGGCTACAGATACGCAGTATTTT.

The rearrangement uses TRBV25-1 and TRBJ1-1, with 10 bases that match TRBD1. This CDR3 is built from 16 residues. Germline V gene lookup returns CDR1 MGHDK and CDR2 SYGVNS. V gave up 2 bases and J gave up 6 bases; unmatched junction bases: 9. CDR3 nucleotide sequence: TGTGCCAGCAGTGAACTAGGGACAGGGGTAATACCTGAAGCTTTCTTT. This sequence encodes CASSELGTGVIPEAFF.

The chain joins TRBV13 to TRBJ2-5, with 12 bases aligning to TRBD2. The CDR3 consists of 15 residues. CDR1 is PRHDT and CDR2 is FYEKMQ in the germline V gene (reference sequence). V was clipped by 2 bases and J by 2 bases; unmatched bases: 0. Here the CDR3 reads CASSLLAGGQETQYF. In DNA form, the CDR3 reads TGTGCCAGCAGCTTACTAGCGGGGGGGCAAGAGACCCAGTACTTC.

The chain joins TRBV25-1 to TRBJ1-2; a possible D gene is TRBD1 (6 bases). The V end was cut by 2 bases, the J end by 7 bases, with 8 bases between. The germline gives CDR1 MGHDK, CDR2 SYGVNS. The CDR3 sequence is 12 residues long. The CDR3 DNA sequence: TGTGCCAGCAGTGAACAACAGGGTGGCTACACCTTC. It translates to CASSEQQGGYTF.

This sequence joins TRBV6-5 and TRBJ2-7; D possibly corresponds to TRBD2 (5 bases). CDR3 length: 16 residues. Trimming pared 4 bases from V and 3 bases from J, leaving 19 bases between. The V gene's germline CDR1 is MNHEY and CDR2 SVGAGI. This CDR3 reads CASSLDSSGKGYEQYF. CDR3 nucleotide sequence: TGTGCCAGCAGTTTGGATAGTTCGGGAAAAGGCTACGAGCAGTACTTC.

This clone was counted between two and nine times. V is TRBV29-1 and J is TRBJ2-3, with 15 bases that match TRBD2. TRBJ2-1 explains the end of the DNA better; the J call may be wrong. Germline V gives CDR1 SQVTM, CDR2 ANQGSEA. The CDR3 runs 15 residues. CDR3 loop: CSVVGLAGGYNEQFF. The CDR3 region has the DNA TGCAGCGTTGTCGGACTAGCGGGAGGGTACAATGAGCAGTTCTTC.

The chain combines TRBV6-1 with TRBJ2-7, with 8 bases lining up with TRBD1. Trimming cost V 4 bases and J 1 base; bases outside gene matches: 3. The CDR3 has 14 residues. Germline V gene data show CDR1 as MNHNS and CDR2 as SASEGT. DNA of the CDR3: TGTGCCAGCAGTGGTCAGGGGGCATCCTACGAGCAGTACTTC. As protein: CASSGQGASYEQYF.

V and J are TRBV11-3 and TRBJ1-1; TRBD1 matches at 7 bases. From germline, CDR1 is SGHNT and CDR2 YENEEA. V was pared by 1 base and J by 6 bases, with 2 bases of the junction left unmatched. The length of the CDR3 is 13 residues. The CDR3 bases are TGTGCCAGCAGCTTAGTAGGGACAGCTGAAGCTTTCTTT. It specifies CASSLVGTAEAFF.

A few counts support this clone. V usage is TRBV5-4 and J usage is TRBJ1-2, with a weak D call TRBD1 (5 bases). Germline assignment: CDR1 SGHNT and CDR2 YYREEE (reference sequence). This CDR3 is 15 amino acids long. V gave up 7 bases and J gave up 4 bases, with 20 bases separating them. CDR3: CASRQMGGQAYGYTF. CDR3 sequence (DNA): TGTGCCAGCCGACAGATGGGTGGGCAGGCCTATGGCTACACCTTC. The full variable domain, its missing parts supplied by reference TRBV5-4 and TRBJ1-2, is ETGVTQSPTHLIKTRGQQVTLRCSSQSGHNTVSWYQQALGQGPQFIFQYYREEENGRGNFPPRFSGLQFPNYSSELNVNALELDDSALYLCASRQMGGQAYGYTFGSGTRLTVV.

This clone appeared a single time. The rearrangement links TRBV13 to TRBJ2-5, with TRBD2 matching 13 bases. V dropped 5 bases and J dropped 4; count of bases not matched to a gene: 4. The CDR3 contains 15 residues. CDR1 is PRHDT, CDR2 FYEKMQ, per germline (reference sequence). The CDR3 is CASSPTSGGGETQYF. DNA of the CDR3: TGTGCCAGCAGCCCAACTAGCGGGGGGGGAGAGACCCAGTACTTC.

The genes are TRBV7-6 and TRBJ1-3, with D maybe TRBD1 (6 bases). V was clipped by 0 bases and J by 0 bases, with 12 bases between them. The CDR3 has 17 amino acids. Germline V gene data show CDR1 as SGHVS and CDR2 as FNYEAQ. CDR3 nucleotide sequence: TGTGCCAGCAGCTTAGCGGGACATCCTTTCTCTGGAAACACCATATATTTT. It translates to CASSLAGHPFSGNTIYF. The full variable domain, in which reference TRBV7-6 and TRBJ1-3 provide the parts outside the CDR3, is GAGVSQSPRYKVTKRGQDVALRCDPISGHVSLYWYRQALGQGPEFLTYFNYEAQQDKSGLPNDRFSAERPEGSISTLTIQRTEQRDSAMYRCASSLAGHPFSGNTIYFGEGSWLTVV.

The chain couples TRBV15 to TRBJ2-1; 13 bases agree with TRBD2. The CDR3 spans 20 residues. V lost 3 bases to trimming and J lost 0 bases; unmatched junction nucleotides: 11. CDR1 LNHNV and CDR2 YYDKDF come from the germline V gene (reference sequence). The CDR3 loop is CATSRGKWTSGGSSYNEQFF. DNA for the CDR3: TGTGCCACCAGCAGGGGCAAATGGACTAGCGGGGGCAGCTCCTACAATGAGCAGTTCTTC.